The clone carrying this T cell receptor beta chain was seen ten or more times. The germline V gene has CDR1 SGHTA and CDR2 FQGNSA. V lost 1 base and J 1 base, leaving 8 bases between the germline ends. The CDR3 length is 15 residues. This record comes from a study of early T cells in non-severe SARS-CoV-2 infection. Separate cDNA molecules each had unique molecular identifiers attached to them. A single record per CDR3 protein comes from TCRdb applying MiXCR to the 5' RACE reads. The repertoire holds tens of thousands of distinct CDR3 sequences, with about 4.9% as singletons. This sequence joins TRBV7-2 and TRBJ2-1; no clear D gene. The sequenced sample was whole blood, obtained at baseline. This receptor was taken from an adult who was a healthcare worker with PCR-confirmed SARS-CoV-2 infection or an uninfected control (not recorded which). CDR3 sequence: CASSLVGGSYNEQFF. In DNA form, the CDR3 reads TGTGCCAGCAGCTTAGTGGGCGGATCCTACAATGAGCAGTTCTTC.